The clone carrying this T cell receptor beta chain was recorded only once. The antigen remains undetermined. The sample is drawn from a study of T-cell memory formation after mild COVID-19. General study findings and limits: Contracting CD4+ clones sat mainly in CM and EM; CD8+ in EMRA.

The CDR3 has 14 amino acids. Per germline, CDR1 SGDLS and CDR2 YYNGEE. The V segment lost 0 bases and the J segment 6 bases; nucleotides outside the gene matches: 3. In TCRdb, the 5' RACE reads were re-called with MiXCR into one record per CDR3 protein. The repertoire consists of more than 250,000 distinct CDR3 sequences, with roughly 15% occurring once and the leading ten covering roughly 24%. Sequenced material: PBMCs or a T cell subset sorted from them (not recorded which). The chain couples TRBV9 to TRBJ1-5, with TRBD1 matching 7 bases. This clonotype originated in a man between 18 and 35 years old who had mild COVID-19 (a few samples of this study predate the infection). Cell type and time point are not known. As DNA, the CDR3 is TGTGCCAGCAGCGTAGGACAGGGTGGTCAGCCCCAGCATTTT. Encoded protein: CASSVGQGGQPQHF.